A single sample is the source of the 8 T cell receptor beta chains below, sequenced in a study of post-analysis software for immune sequencing data. Findings of the study overall: Controls showed lower frequencies than patients for a few TRBV segments, and TRBV5-6, TRBV5-1 and TRBV20-1 were among these.

Prepared libraries of TCR beta cDNA carried unique molecular identifiers. MiXCR was run by TCRdb on the PCR reads, yielding one entry per CDR3 protein. The sample carries hundreds of thousands of distinct CDR3 sequences, 25% to 30% recorded once. Antigen specificity for these receptors is unknown. Sequences were obtained from blood. Every receptor here comes from a girl under 18 with multiple sclerosis.

This clonotype occurred a few times. The chain uses TRBV5-5 and TRBJ1-4; no definite D call. The ends were cut back, 0 bases at V and 7 bases at J, with 10 bases in the middle. CDR3 length equals 14 residues. Germline V CDR1 and CDR2: SGHKS, YYEKEE (reference sequence). The chain's CDR3 is CASSLVYGSEKLFF. As DNA, the CDR3 is TGTGCCAGCAGCTTGGTGTACGGGAGTGAAAAACTGTTTTTT.

V and J are TRBV5-5 and TRBJ2-7, with D unresolved. Per germline, CDR1 SGHKS and CDR2 YYEKEE (reference sequence). V was pared by 3 bases and J by 6 bases, with 10 bases between. The CDR3 consists of 12 residues. CDR3 in amino acids: CASSSRTSEQYF. Written as DNA, the CDR3 is TGTGCCAGCAGCTCTCGGACGAGCGAGCAGTACTTC.

CDR3 sequence reads: CASRFRGPGETQYF. In DNA form, the CDR3 reads TGTGCCAGCAGGTTCAGGGGGCCAGGGGAGACCCAGTACTTC. The chain is built from TRBV6-5 and TRBJ2-4, with TRBD1 matching 8 bases. The DNA matches TRBJ2-5 better at its end, which makes the J call doubtful. The germline V gene has CDR1 MNHEY and CDR2 SVGAGI. The CDR3 has 14 amino acids.

In this sample, this clonotype turned up a few times. DNA of the CDR3: TGTGCCAGCTCACGATCCGACAGGACCAGCTCTGGGGCCAACGTCCTGACTTTC. It encodes CASSRSDRTSSGANVLTF. The V gene is TRBV18, the J gene TRBJ2-6; D might be TRBD1 (6 bases). The CDR3 consists of 18 residues. V was pared by 4 bases and J by 0 bases, with 16 bases between. CDR1 is KGHSH and CDR2 is LQKENI in the germline V gene.

The sample holds a few counts of this clonotype. CDR3 sequence reads: CASSLELVYEQYF. The CDR3 DNA reads as TGTGCCAGCAGCTTAGAACTAGTTTATGAGCAGTACTTC. J is TRBJ2-5 and V is TRBV7-2, with D possibly matching TRBD2 (5 bases). V shed 1 base and J shed 11 bases, with 14 bases lying between them. Germline V CDR1 and CDR2: SGHTA, FQGNSA. The CDR3 runs 13 residues.

This clonotype was detected only a few times. The CDR3 nucleotides read TGTGCCAGCAGCTTACCGGAAGCGGGAGCGCAGGTCAATGAGCAGTTCTTC. This translates into CASSLPEAGAQVNEQFF. The chain carries TRBV7-9 and TRBJ2-1, with TRBD2 identical over 8 bases. V gave up 2 bases and J gave up 6 bases; unmatched junction bases: 12. The CDR3 sequence is 17 residues long. CDR1 is SEHNR, CDR2 FQNEAQ, per germline (reference sequence).

This clonotype appeared a few times. V gene TRBV13 combines with J gene TRBJ2-5; tentative D call: TRBD1 (6 bases). The germline V gene has CDR1 PRHDT and CDR2 FYEKMQ (reference sequence). Trimming removed 5 bases from V and 5 bases from J, with 15 bases in between. The CDR3 loop spans 14 amino acids. The CDR3 coding sequence is TGTGCCAGCAGCCAAAGGGGGAACGTGGAGACCCAGTACTTC. Translating gives CASSQRGNVETQYF.

This clonotype was seen more than once but under ten times. This CDR3 reads CASSFSGGGNYGYTF. The CDR3 DNA is TGTGCCAGCAGTTTTTCAGGGGGCGGTAACTATGGCTACACCTTC. This chain links TRBV28 with TRBJ1-2; TRBD1 agrees at 8 bases. Germline V CDR1 and CDR2: MDHEN, SYDVKM. V shed 3 bases, J shed 1 base, and the junction held 4 bases outside the gene matches. The CDR3 has 15 amino acids.